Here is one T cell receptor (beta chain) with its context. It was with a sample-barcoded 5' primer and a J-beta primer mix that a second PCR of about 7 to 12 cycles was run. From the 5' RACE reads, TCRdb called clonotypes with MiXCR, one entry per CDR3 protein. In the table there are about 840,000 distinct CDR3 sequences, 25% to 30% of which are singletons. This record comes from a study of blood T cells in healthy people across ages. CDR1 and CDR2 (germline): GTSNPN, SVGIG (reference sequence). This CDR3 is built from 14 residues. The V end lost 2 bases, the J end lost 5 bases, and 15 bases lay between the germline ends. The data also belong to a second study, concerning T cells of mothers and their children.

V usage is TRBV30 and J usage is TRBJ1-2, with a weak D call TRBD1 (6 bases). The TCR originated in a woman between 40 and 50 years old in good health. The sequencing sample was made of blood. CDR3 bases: TGTGCCTGGAGTAGTTCCAGGGGAGGGTATGGCTACACCTTC. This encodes CAWSSSRGGYGYTF. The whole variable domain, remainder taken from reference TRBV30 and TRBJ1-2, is SQTIHQWPATLVQPVGSPLSLECTVEGTSNPNLYWYRQAAGRGLQLLFYSVGIGQISSEVPQNLSASRPQDRQFILSSKKLLLSDSGFYLCAWSSSRGGYGYTFGSGTRLTVV.